The clone carrying this T cell receptor (beta chain) has a count of ten or more. Antigen: not known. TCRdb re-analysed the reads in MiXCR, keeping a single row per CDR3 protein. The sample consists of 370,000 or so distinct CDR3 sequences, about 34% of them appearing once. This sample is part of a study of T cell repertoires in cytomegalovirus infection. Overall study: Use of recently identified HLA-C-restricted and well-studied HLA-B-restricted CMV epitopes was part of the study. Public TCR beta signatures marked donors with CMV infection and the matching HLA.

V was shortened by 0 bases and J by 5 bases, with 11 bases between the two germline ends. Germline CDR1 MGHRA, CDR2 YSYEKL. The CDR3 is 15 amino acids. Findings and limits, study-wide: CMV-specific TCR beta clonotypes restricted by HLA-C dominated the ex vivo response.

The chain has TRBV4-1 and TRBJ2-1; D gene uncertain. The source material was cultured PBMCs, sampled from culture after CMV antigen stimulation. The TCR was taken from a human donor in good health (CMV status not recorded). Some clones in this sample may be carry-over from other donors' samples. CDR3 region: CASSQESASNNEQFF. Here the CDR3 DNA reads TGCGCCAGCAGCCAAGAATCGGCCAGCAACAATGAGCAGTTCTTC.